Each of the 17 T cell receptor beta chains below was sequenced from the same sample in a study of shared clonotypes between healthy human individuals. TCRdb's copy holds only in-frame clones and misses some; the assay was immunoSEQ multiplex PCR. The profile shows roughly 1.5 million clones, around 98% of them singletons. The sample was naive CD4+ T cells sorted from blood. Subset denoted: CD45RA+ positively selected. Receptors were obtained from a man in his thirties or forties in good health.

This chain uses TRBV25-1 with TRBJ2-1, with TRBD1 matching 10 bases. Unmatched junction bases numbered 3, after V lost 4 bases and J lost 6 bases. Germline V gene sequence: CDR1 MGHDK, CDR2 SYGVNS. This CDR3 region has 14 residues. CDR3 in amino acids: CASSVRTGGNEQFF. Here the CDR3 DNA reads TGTGCCAGCAGTGTTCGGACAGGGGGCAATGAGCAGTTCTTC.

Concerning this clone itself: Other DNA sequences in the same sample also yield this CDR3. The chain employs TRBV5-1 and TRBJ2-5, with a possible D match to TRBD2 (5 bases). Per the germline V gene, CDR1 is SGHRS and CDR2 is YFSETQ. CDR3 length equals 13 residues. Trimming removed 4 bases from V and 3 bases from J, with 10 bases in between. CDR3 sequence reads: CASSLSGEETQYF. The CDR3 DNA reads TGCGCCAGCAGCCTCAGCGGAGAAGAGACCCAGTACTTC.

The CDR3 protein is CASSLRTSGDEQFF. Here the CDR3 DNA reads TGCGCCAGCAGCTTGCGGACTAGCGGGGATGAGCAGTTCTTC. The chain recombines TRBV5-1 with TRBJ2-1; 12 nucleotides align to TRBD2. The CDR3 is 14 residues long. After removal of 1 base from V and 8 bases from J, the junction contained 1 base not matched to a gene. Germline CDR1 and CDR2: SGHRS and YFSETQ.

The J gene is TRBJ1-4, the V gene TRBV18, with 9 positions matching TRBD1. The germline CDR1 and CDR2 sequences are KGHSH and LQKENI. The length of the CDR3 is 14 residues. With V trimmed by 3 bases and J by 8 bases, 4 bases remained unmatched. For the CDR3, the DNA is TGTGCCAGCTCACCGGACAGGGGCGACGAAAAACTGTTTTTT. It specifies CASSPDRGDEKLFF.

This clone has only one observation. The same CDR3 can be traced to other DNA sequences in this sample. The chain has TRBV5-1 and TRBJ2-7; D perhaps matches TRBD2 (6 bases). The CDR3 extends over 14 amino acids. Germline V gene data show CDR1 as SGHRS and CDR2 as YFSETQ. Trimming removed 3 bases at V and 2 bases at J, with 12 bases between. The CDR3 spells CASSSVRETYEQYF. As DNA, the CDR3 is TGCGCCAGCAGCTCGGTCCGGGAGACCTACGAGCAGTACTTC.

This sequence joins TRBV7-2 and TRBJ2-7; D is undetermined. Germline CDR1 is SGHTA and CDR2 is FQGNSA. The CDR3 runs to 14 residues. Trimming cost V 1 base and J 2 bases, with 9 bases left between them. CDR3 nucleotide sequence: TGTGCCAGCAGCTTAGAAGTCCAAACCTACGAGCAGTACTTC. Translating gives CASSLEVQTYEQYF. Combining the CDR3 with reference TRBV7-2 and TRBJ2-7 gives the whole variable domain GAGVSQSPSNKVTEKGKDVELRCDPISGHTALYWYRQSLGQGLEFLIYFQGNSAPDKSGLPSDRFSAERTGGSVSTLTIQRTQQEDSAVYLCASSLEVQTYEQYFGPGTRLTVT.

This chain uses TRBV28 with TRBJ2-2; D is perhaps TRBD1 (7 bases). Germline V gene sequence: CDR1 MDHEN, CDR2 SYDVKM. The germline V and J ends were trimmed by 5 bases and 0 bases, with 22 bases remaining between them. This CDR3 comprises 19 residues. The CDR3 reads CASSRLQGRPSSNTGELFF. CDR3 coding DNA: TGTGCCAGCAGTCGGTTACAGGGGAGGCCATCTTCGAACACCGGGGAGCTGTTTTTT. The full variable domain, completed using reference TRBV28 and TRBJ2-2, is DVKVTQSSRYLVKRTGEKVFLECVQDMDHENMFWYRQDPGLGLRLIYFSYDVKMKEKGDIPEGYSVSREKKERFSLILESASTNQTSMYLCASSRLQGRPSSNTGELFFGEGSRLTVL.

The J gene is TRBJ2-1, the V gene TRBV7-8; tentatively, D is TRBD1 (8 bases). In germline, CDR1 is SGHVS, CDR2 FQNEAQ. Trimming cost V 2 bases and J 7 bases, with 18 bases left between them. CDR3 length: 16 residues. CDR3 region: CASSLLPKQGGNEQFF. CDR3 coding DNA: TGTGCCAGCAGCTTATTACCCAAACAGGGGGGGAATGAGCAGTTCTTC.

This clone occurred once. The chain recombines TRBV9 with TRBJ2-3, with a weak D call TRBD2 (6 bases). V lost 4 bases and J 2 bases, leaving 8 bases between the germline ends. The CDR3 runs to 13 residues. CDR1 SGDLS and CDR2 YYNGEE come from the germline V gene. The CDR3 loop is CASSWRDTDTQYF. The DNA of the CDR3 is TGTGCCAGCAGCTGGCGGGACACAGATACGCAGTATTTT.

The chain is built from TRBV6-1 and TRBJ2-1, with 9 bases identical to TRBD1. The CDR3 covers 15 residues. V shed 7 bases and J 7 bases; nucleotides not matched to a gene: 11. Germline CDR1 reads MNHNS; CDR2 reads SASEGT. The CDR3 is CASNQAGTGRNEQFF. The CDR3 bases are TGTGCCAGCAACCAAGCCGGGACAGGGCGGAATGAGCAGTTCTTC.

The chain uses TRBV6-1 and TRBJ2-1; D remains unclear. The CDR3 is 11 amino acids. Trimming removed 8 bases from V and 0 bases from J, with 2 bases in between. Germline assignment: CDR1 MNHNS and CDR2 SASEGT. CDR3 protein: CASGSYNEQFF. Here the CDR3 DNA reads TGTGCCAGCGGCTCCTACAATGAGCAGTTCTTC.

J is TRBJ2-2 and V is TRBV6-4; 8 nucleotides agree with TRBD1. This CDR3 has 15 residues. The V gene end was trimmed by 6 bases and the J gene end by 1 base; junction bases not matched to a gene: 4. Germline-derived CDR1 and CDR2 are MRHNA and SNTAGT. Here the CDR3 DNA reads TGTGCCAGCAGGCCAGGGGGCCGGAACACCGGGGAGCTGTTTTTT. It is translated as CASRPGGRNTGELFF.

The V call is TRBV28, the J call TRBJ2-7, with 13 bases that match TRBD2. V dropped 6 bases and J dropped 3; count of bases not matched to a gene: 5. The CDR3 loop spans 15 amino acids. Germline V lookup: CDR1 MDHEN, CDR2 SYDVKM. The CDR3 DNA sequence: TGTGCCAGCAGACCCGGGACTAGCGGGGTCTACGAGCAGTACTTC. Protein sequence: CASRPGTSGVYEQYF.

CDR3: CSVKGTESYEQYF. The CDR3, as DNA: TGCAGCGTTAAGGGGACAGAGTCCTACGAGCAGTACTTC. The chain links TRBV29-1 to TRBJ2-7, with 7 bases aligning to TRBD1. The germline gives CDR1 SQVTM, CDR2 ANQGSEA. The V segment lost 5 bases and the J segment 1 base; nucleotides outside the gene matches: 5. The CDR3 length is 13 residues.

CDR3 loop: CASSLRSPPSGRDGNTGELFF. The CDR3 bases are TGTGCCAGCAGCTTAAGAAGCCCCCCTAGCGGGAGGGACGGGAACACCGGGGAGCTGTTTTTT. This chain connects TRBV7-3 to TRBJ2-2; 12 positions agree with TRBD2. The CDR3 has 21 residues. From germline, CDR1 is SGHTA and CDR2 FQGTGA. V lost 1 base to trimming and J lost 1 base; unmatched junction nucleotides: 13. Full variable domain (outside the CDR3, taken from reference TRBV7-3 and TRBJ2-2): GAGVSQTPSNKVTEKGKYVELRCDPISGHTALYWYRQSLGQGPEFLIYFQGTGAADDSGLPNDRFFAVRPEGSVSTLKIQRTERGDSAVYLCASSLRSPPSGRDGNTGELFFGEGSRLTVL.

V usage is TRBV6-6 and J usage is TRBJ1-5, with D possibly being TRBD1 (6 bases). Germline CDR1 MNHNY, CDR2 SVGAGI (reference sequence). This CDR3 has 13 residues. V was clipped by 7 bases and J by 4 bases, with 11 bases between them. CDR3 in amino acids: CASTLQGNQPQHF. CDR3 coding DNA: TGTGCCAGCACTCTACAGGGAAATCAGCCCCAGCATTTT.

V and J are TRBV18 and TRBJ2-3; 7 nucleotides match TRBD2. This CDR3 region has 16 residues. Germline CDR1 and CDR2: KGHSH and LQKENI. After removal of 1 base from V and 0 bases from J, the junction contained 4 bases not matched to a gene. The chain's CDR3 is CASSPQRDRSTDTQYF. The CDR3 coding sequence is TGTGCCAGCTCACCACAGCGGGATCGGAGCACAGATACGCAGTATTTT.